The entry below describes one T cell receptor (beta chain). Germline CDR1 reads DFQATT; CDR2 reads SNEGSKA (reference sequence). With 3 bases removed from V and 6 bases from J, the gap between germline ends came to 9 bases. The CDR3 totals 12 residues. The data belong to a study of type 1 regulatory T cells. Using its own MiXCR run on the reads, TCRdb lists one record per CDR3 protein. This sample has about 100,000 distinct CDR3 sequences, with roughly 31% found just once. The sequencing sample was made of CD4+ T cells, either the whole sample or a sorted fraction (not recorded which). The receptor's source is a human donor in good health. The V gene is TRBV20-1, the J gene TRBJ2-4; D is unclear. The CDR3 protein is CSARESGNIQYF. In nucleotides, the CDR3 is TGCAGTGCTAGGGAGTCGGGAAACATTCAGTACTTC.